This entry lists 8 T cell receptor beta chains sequenced from one sample in a study of blood T cell repertoires in COVID-19. Repertoires were generated with immunoSEQ multiplex PCR, while TCRdb's copy carries only in-frame clones and drops some. The sample consists of about 42,000 clones, over 90% of them appearing once. What was sequenced was peripheral blood. The receptors stem from a human donor in a cohort sampled during active COVID-19.

The rearrangement uses TRBV10-2 and TRBJ1-2, with 9 bases lining up with TRBD1. The V and J ends lost 8 bases and 14 bases, in that order; junction bases with no gene match: 15. Germline CDR1 is WSHSY and CDR2 is SAAADI. The CDR3 runs 13 residues. Here the CDR3 DNA reads TGCGCCAGCGAAGGACAGGGGCCCACGTTTCTTACCTTC. Protein sequence: CASEGQGPTFLTF.

This chain uses TRBV19 with TRBJ2-3, with 7 nucleotides matching TRBD1. This CDR3 has 15 residues. CDR1 is LNHDA, CDR2 SQIVND, per germline (reference sequence). J was trimmed by 2 bases and V by 3 bases; bases with no gene match: 5. CDR3 sequence: CASSMGTDYTDTQYF. In DNA form, the CDR3 reads TGTGCCAGTAGTATGGGGACAGACTACACAGATACGCAGTATTTT.

The chain is built from TRBV2 and TRBJ1-1; D is undetermined. This CDR3 contains 17 residues. CDR1 SNHLY and CDR2 FYNNEI come from the germline V gene. V shed 2 bases and J shed 0 bases, with 16 bases lying between them. In DNA, the CDR3 is TGTGCCAGCAGTGAAAACGCGGTCTCCATCATGAACACTGAAGCTTTCTTT. This codes for CASSENAVSIMNTEAFF.

V and J are TRBV6-5 and TRBJ2-7, with unresolved D. Trimming left V 5 bases short and J 3 bases short, with 8 bases between. Germline CDR1 is MNHEY and CDR2 is SVGAGI. The CDR3 is made up of 12 amino acids. CDR3 sequence reads: CASSRGNYEQYF. The CDR3 DNA follows: TGTGCCAGCAGTAGAGGCAACTACGAGCAGTACTTC.

The rearrangement joins TRBV6-5 to TRBJ1-2; D is unclear. The CDR3 is 15 amino acids. Germline CDR1 and CDR2: MNHEY and SVGAGI. V lost 2 bases and J 2 bases, leaving 12 bases between the germline ends. CDR3 region: CASSYGGLRNYGYTF. Here the CDR3 DNA reads TGTGCCAGCAGTTACGGAGGGCTTCGAAACTATGGCTACACCTTC.

This clone was counted only a few times. The rearrangement links TRBV6-2 or TRBV6-3 to TRBJ2-2; 9 bases agree with TRBD2. V trimming: 3 bases; J trimming: 2 bases; junction bases outside the gene matches: 4. CDR3 length: 16 residues. Germline assignment: CDR1 MNHEY and CDR2 SVGEGT. The CDR3 loop reads CASSYRLAVNTGELFF. The DNA for the CDR3 is TGTGCCAGCAGTTATCGACTAGCGGTAAACACCGGGGAGCTGTTTTTT.

V usage is TRBV5-8 and J usage is TRBJ2-1; TRBD2 aligns across 12 bases. With V trimmed by 7 bases and J by 8 bases, 10 bases remained unmatched. Germline V gene sequence: CDR1 SGHTS, CDR2 YDEGEE. This CDR3 has 15 amino acids. CDR3 loop: CASQASGRALDEQFF. The CDR3 DNA reads TGTGCCAGCCAAGCTAGCGGGAGGGCCTTGGATGAGCAGTTCTTC.

This sequence joins TRBV14 and TRBJ1-2; TRBD1 matches at 7 bases. Germline trimming cut 4 bases from V and 4 bases from J; bases unmatched to any gene: 3. Germline CDR1 reads SGHDN; CDR2 reads FVKESK. This CDR3 spans 13 amino acids. The CDR3 DNA reads as TGTGCCAGCAGCCGAGACAGGGCCTATGGCTACACCTTC. It is translated as CASSRDRAYGYTF.